The next 17 T cell receptor beta chains were all read from a single sample in a study of blood T cells in healthy people across ages. The authors ran a second PCR of 7 to 11 cycles using a sample-barcoded 5' primer and a J-beta primer mix. TCRdb independently ran MiXCR on the 5' RACE reads; one entry per CDR3 protein. The sample shows about 900,000 distinct CDR3 sequences, approximately 65% of them seen only once. Sequencing was performed on blood. The receptor set was obtained from a man under 40 in good health.

The J gene is TRBJ2-6, the V gene TRBV4-3; no clear D. Trimming removed 1 base from V and 0 bases from J, with 7 bases in between. The CDR3 runs to 16 residues. Looked up from germline, CDR1 is LGHNA and CDR2 is YSLEER. The CDR3 region has the DNA TGCGCCAGCAGCCAAGGTCACAGCTCTGGGGCCAACGTCCTGACTTTC. This codes for CASSQGHSSGANVLTF.

The rearrangement uses TRBV27 and TRBJ2-4; no clear D gene. Trimming removed 6 bases from V and 2 bases from J, with 14 bases in between. Germline lookup yields CDR1 MNHEY and CDR2 SMNVEV (reference sequence). This CDR3 contains 15 residues. The CDR3, as DNA: TGTGCCAGCAGCTGGGTGGGTGGGACCAAAAACATTCAGTACTTC. Its translation: CASSWVGGTKNIQYF.

This clonotype has a handful of counts. This chain uses TRBV12-3 or TRBV12-4 with TRBJ2-5; D is possibly TRBD2 (5 bases). Trimming left V 6 bases short and J 7 bases short, with 18 bases between. The CDR3 runs to 14 residues. For the CDR3, the DNA is TGTGCCAGCAGACTCAGCAGAGGGAGAGCGACCCAGTACTTC. Its protein is CASRLSRGRATQYF.

Of note for this clonotype: Germline is not matched at one junction end, which may reflect a read error. The rearrangement links TRBV28 to TRBJ2-7, with TRBD1 matching over 9 bases. The CDR3 sequence is 13 residues long. CDR1 is MDHEN and CDR2 is SYDVKM in the germline V gene. The chain's CDR3 is CVSSPGQGHEQYF. The CDR3 DNA follows: TGTGTCAGCAGCCCGGGACAGGGCCACGAGCAGTACTTC.

The table lists this clonotype with a few counts. The chain joins TRBV12-3 or TRBV12-4 to TRBJ2-4; 10 bases agree with TRBD1. V trimming: 5 bases; J trimming: 7 bases; junction bases outside the gene matches: 8. This CDR3 is 15 amino acids long. This chain's CDR3 is CASSPDRGLRNIQYF. In DNA, the CDR3 is TGTGCCAGCAGTCCAGACAGGGGGCTGCGGAACATTCAGTACTTC.

The J gene is TRBJ2-3, the V gene TRBV20-1, with D perhaps matching TRBD1 (6 bases). V lost 1 base and J 0 bases, leaving 20 bases between the germline ends. The CDR3 covers 18 residues. Germline V gene lookup returns CDR1 DFQATT and CDR2 SNEGSKA (reference sequence). This CDR3 reads CSARGVQGEHPSTDTQYF. CDR3 bases: TGCAGTGCTAGAGGGGTACAGGGAGAACACCCTAGCACAGATACGCAGTATTTT.

The chain has TRBV20-1 and TRBJ2-5; D may be TRBD1 or TRBD2 (7 bases each). The germline CDR1 and CDR2 sequences are DFQATT and SNEGSKA (reference sequence). V gave up 0 bases and J gave up 7 bases, with 18 bases separating them. The CDR3 is 15 residues long. The CDR3 loop is CSARDQGRGGLTQYF. The CDR3 DNA reads TGCAGTGCTAGAGATCAAGGCAGGGGGGGATTGACCCAGTACTTC.

The chain couples TRBV27 to TRBJ1-4; TRBD1 matches at 7 bases. The CDR3 extends over 15 amino acids. V gave up 1 base and J gave up 5 bases; unmatched junction bases: 4. Germline-derived CDR1 and CDR2 are MNHEY and SMNVEV (reference sequence). The CDR3: CASSLCRGANEKLFF. The CDR3 coding sequence is TGTGCCAGCAGTTTATGCAGGGGGGCGAATGAAAAACTGTTTTTT.

The chain recombines TRBV20-1 with TRBJ1-2; D unresolved. Deletions cut 3 bases from V and 4 bases from J, with 15 bases between. Germline-derived CDR1 and CDR2 are DFQATT and SNEGSKA (reference sequence). This CDR3 comprises 14 residues. CDR3 in amino acids: CSASFEGPTYGYTF. The CDR3 DNA reads TGCAGTGCTAGTTTTGAAGGGCCTACCTATGGCTACACCTTC.

This chain joins TRBV4-3 and TRBJ2-3; perhaps TRBD1 as D (6 bases). The CDR3 runs to 15 residues. The ends were cut back, 2 bases at V and 4 bases at J, with 13 bases in the middle. CDR1 LGHNA and CDR2 YSLEER come from the germline V gene. In nucleotides, the CDR3 is TGCGCCAGCAGCCAATATCCACAGGGCGCAGATACGCAGTATTTT. Its translation is CASSQYPQGADTQYF.

This clonotype is a singleton in its sample. This may arise from a read error, as a much more abundant clone is one base away. The chain carries TRBV21-1 and TRBJ1-1; the table names TRBD1, a call not compared with the DNA. TRBV21-1 is listed as a pseudogene. The CDR3 sequence is 17 residues long. CDR3 loop: CASSEAEGDALNTEAFF. CDR3 DNA sequence: TGTGCCAGCAGCGAGGCGGAAGGGGATGCCTTGAACACTGAAGCTTTCTTT.

The chain recombines TRBV20-1 with TRBJ1-4; D is unclear. This CDR3 is 12 amino acids long. The ends were cut back, 4 bases at V and 10 bases at J, with 13 bases in the middle. Germline V gene lookup returns CDR1 DFQATT and CDR2 SNEGSKA (reference sequence). CDR3 sequence: CSAKGPGGKLFF. CDR3 in DNA: TGCAGTGCTAAAGGGCCGGGAGGAAAACTGTTTTTT.

CDR3 DNA sequence: TGTGCCAGCACCGGACAGCTTAGCTCCTATAATTCACCCCTCCACTTT. As protein: CASTGQLSSYNSPLHF. The chain carries TRBV6-2 or TRBV6-3 and TRBJ1-6; tentatively, D is TRBD1 (6 bases). Germline V gene data show CDR1 as MNHEY and CDR2 as SVGEGT. The CDR3 is made up of 16 amino acids. V lost 7 bases, J lost 0 bases, and 13 bases lay in between.

The CDR3 loop is CASSQVPGGTRFDEQYF. CDR3 in DNA: TGCGCCAGCAGCCAAGTACCGGGGGGGACAAGGTTCGACGAGCAGTACTTC. The chain couples TRBV4-3 to TRBJ2-5; 8 bases fit TRBD2. TRBJ2-7 explains the end of the DNA better; the J call may be wrong. Germline-derived CDR1 and CDR2 are LGHNA and YSLEER. CDR3 length: 17 amino acids.

This clonotype was seen only a few times. The chain is built from TRBV12-3 or TRBV12-4 and TRBJ2-3; 10 bases are a match to TRBD2. V was clipped by 7 bases and J by 2 bases; unmatched bases: 9. The CDR3 has 16 amino acids. CDR3 bases: TGTGCCAGCACCCCTAGCGGGGGCGCAATCACAGATACGCAGTATTTT. Protein product: CASTPSGGAITDTQYF.

The V call is TRBV14, the J call TRBJ2-3; TRBD2 agrees at 11 bases. The CDR3 totals 14 residues. Germline V gives CDR1 SGHDN, CDR2 FVKESK. V lost 4 bases, J lost 6 bases, and 3 bases stayed unmatched. CDR3 loop: CASSPTSGVDTQYF. The CDR3 DNA is TGTGCCAGCAGCCCGACTAGCGGGGTTGATACGCAGTATTTT.

This clonotype was recorded once. The gene calls are TRBV7-2 and TRBJ2-7; 10 nucleotides align to TRBD1. The germline gives CDR1 SGHTA, CDR2 FQGNSA. The V segment lost 6 bases and the J segment 7 bases; nucleotides outside the gene matches: 9. This CDR3 is 14 amino acids long. This CDR3 is CASRGDRGPSEQYF. Written as DNA, the CDR3 is TGTGCCAGCAGGGGAGACAGGGGGCCTTCTGAGCAGTACTTC.